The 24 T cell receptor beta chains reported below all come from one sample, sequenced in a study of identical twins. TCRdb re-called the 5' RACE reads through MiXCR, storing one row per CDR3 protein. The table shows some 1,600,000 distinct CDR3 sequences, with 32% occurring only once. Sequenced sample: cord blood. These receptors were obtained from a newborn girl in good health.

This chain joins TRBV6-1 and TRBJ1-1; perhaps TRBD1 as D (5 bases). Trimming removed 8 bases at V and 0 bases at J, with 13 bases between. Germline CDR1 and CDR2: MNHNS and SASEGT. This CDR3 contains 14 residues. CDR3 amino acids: CASRGSRVNTEAFF. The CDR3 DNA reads TGTGCCAGCCGAGGTTCCAGGGTGAACACTGAAGCTTTCTTT.

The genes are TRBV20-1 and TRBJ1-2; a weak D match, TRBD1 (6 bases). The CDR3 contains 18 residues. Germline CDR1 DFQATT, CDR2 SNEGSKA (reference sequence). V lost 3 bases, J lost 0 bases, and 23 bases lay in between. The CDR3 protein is CSASYQGGPGRANYGYTF. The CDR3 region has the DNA TGCAGTGCTAGTTATCAAGGGGGTCCGGGCCGAGCTAACTATGGCTACACCTTC.

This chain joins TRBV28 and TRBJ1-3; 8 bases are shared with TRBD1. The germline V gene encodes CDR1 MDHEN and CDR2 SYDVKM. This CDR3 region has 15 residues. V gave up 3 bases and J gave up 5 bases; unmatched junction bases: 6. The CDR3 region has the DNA TGTGCCAGCAGTTTGCCAGGGGGCGCGAGAAACACCATATATTTT. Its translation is CASSLPGGARNTIYF.

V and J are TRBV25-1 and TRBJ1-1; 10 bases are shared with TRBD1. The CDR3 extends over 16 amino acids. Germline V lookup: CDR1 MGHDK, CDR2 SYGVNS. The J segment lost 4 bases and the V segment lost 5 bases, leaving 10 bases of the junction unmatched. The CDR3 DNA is TGTGCCAGCAGTCTCCGGGACAGGGGTTTTCCCACTGAAGCTTTCTTT. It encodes CASSLRDRGFPTEAFF.

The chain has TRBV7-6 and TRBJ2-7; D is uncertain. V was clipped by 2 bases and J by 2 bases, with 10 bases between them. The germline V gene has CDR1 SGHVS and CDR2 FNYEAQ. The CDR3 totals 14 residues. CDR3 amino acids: CASSLLGSPYEQYF. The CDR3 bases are TGTGCCAGCAGCTTACTCGGGTCACCCTACGAGCAGTACTTC.

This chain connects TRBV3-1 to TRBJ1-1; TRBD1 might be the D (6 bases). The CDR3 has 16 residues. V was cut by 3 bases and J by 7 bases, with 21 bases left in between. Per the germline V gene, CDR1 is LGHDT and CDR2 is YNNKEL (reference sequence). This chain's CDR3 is CASSHVRQAGPDEAFF. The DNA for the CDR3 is TGTGCCAGCAGCCACGTACGACAGGCCGGGCCCGATGAAGCTTTCTTT.

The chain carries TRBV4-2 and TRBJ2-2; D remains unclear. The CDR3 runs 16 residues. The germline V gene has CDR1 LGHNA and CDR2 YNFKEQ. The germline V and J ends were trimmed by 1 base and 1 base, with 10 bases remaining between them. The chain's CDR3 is CASSQVFVGNTGELFF. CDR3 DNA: TGTGCCAGCAGCCAAGTCTTTGTCGGGAACACCGGGGAGCTGTTTTTT.

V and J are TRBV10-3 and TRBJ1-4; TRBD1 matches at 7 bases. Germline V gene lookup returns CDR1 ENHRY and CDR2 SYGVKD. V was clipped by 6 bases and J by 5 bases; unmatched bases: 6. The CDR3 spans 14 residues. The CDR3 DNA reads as TGTGCCATCAGCCCACAGGGGACCAATGAAAAACTGTTTTTT. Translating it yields CAISPQGTNEKLFF.

The chain's CDR3 is CASSPRFKGGGADTQYF. In nucleotides, the CDR3 is TGTGCCAGCTCACCACGATTTAAGGGAGGAGGGGCAGATACGCAGTATTTT. The chain is built from TRBV18 and TRBJ2-3, with TRBD2 as a possible D gene (6 bases). V lost 1 base and J 4 bases, leaving 18 bases between the germline ends. This CDR3 comprises 17 residues. CDR1 and CDR2 from the germline V gene are KGHSH and LQKENI.

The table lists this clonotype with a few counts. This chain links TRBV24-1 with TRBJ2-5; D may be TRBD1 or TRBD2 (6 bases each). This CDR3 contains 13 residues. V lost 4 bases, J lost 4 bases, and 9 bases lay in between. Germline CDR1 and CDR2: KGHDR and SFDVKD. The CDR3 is CATSEQGGETQYF. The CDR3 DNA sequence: TGTGCCACCAGTGAACAGGGAGGAGAGACCCAGTACTTC.

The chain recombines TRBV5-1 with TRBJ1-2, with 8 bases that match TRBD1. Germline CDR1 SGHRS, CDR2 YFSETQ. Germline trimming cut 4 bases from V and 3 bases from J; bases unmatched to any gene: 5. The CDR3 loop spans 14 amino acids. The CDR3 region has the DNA TGCGCCAGCAGCACAGGGGGTCTAGACTATGGCTACACCTTC. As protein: CASSTGGLDYGYTF. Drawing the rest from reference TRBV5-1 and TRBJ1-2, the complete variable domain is KAGVTQTPRYLIKTRGQQVTLSCSPISGHRSVSWYQQTPGQGLQFLFEYFSETQRNKGNFPGRFSGRQFSNSRSEMNVSTLELGDSALYLCASSTGGLDYGYTFGSGTRLTVV.

The CDR3 DNA reads as TGCAGTGCTCCAACTAGCGGATTTTCTAATGAGCAGTTCTTC. It codes for CSAPTSGFSNEQFF. This chain connects TRBV20-1 to TRBJ2-1; 8 bases are shared with TRBD2. Germline V CDR1 and CDR2: DFQATT, SNEGSKA (reference sequence). The V segment lost 5 bases and the J segment 7 bases; nucleotides outside the gene matches: 10. This CDR3 region has 14 residues.

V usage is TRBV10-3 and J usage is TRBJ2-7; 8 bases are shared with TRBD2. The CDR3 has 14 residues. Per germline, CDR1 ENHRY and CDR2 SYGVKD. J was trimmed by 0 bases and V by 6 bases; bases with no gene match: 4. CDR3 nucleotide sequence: TGTGCCATCAGCTCGGGAGGGCCCTCCTACGAGCAGTACTTC. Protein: CAISSGGPSYEQYF.

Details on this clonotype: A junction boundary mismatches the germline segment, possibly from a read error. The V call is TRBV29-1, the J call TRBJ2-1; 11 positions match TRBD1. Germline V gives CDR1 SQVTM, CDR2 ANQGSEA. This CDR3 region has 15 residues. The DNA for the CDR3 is TGCAGCGTTGAGACTGGGACAGGGGGGCTCTATGAGCAGTTATTC. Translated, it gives CSVETGTGGLYEQLF.

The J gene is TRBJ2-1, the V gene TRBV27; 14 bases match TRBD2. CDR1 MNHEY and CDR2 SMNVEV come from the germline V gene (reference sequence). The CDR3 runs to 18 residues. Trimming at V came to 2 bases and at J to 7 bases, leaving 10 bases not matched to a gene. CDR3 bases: TGTGCCAGCAGTTTAATCCTCCCGACTAGCGGGGGGGCGAATGAGCAGTTCTTC. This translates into CASSLILPTSGGANEQFF.

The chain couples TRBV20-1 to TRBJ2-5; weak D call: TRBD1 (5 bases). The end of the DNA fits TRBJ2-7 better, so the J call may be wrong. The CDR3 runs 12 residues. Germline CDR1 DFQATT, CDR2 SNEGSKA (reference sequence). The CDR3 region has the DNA TGCAGTGCTAGCAGGGCTTACTACGAGCAGTACTTC. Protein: CSASRAYYEQYF.

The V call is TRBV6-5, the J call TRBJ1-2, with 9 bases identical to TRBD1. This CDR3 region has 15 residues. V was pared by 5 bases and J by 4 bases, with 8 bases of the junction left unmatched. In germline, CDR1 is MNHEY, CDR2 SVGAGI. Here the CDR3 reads CASSHRTGASYGYTF. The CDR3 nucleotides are TGTGCCAGCAGTCATCGGACAGGGGCCTCCTATGGCTACACCTTC.

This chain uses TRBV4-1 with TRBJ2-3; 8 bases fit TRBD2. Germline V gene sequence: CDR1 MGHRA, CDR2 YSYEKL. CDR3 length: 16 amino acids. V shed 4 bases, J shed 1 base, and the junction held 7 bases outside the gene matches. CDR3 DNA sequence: TGCGCCAGCAGCCCCATAGCGGGGAAGCGCACAGATACGCAGTATTTT. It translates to CASSPIAGKRTDTQYF.

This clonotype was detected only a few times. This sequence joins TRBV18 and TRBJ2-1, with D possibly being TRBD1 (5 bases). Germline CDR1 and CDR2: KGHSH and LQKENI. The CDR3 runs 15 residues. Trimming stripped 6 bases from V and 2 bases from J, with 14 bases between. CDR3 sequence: CASSPDKGTYNEQFF. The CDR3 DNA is TGTGCCAGCTCCCCGGACAAGGGTACCTACAATGAGCAGTTCTTC.

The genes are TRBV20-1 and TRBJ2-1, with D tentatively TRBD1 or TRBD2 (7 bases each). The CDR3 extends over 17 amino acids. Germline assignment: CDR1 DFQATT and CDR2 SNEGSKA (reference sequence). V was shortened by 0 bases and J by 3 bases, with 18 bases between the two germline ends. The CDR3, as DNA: TGCAGTGCTAGAGATCAGGGGGGTCTAGCGGTCTACAATGAGCAGTTCTTC. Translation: CSARDQGGLAVYNEQFF.

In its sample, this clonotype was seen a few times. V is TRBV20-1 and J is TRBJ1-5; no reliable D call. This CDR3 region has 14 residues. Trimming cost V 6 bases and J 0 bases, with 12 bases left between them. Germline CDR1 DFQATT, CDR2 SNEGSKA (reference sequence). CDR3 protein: CSAVLQYSNQPQHF. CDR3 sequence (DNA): TGCAGTGCCGTCCTCCAGTATAGCAATCAGCCCCAGCATTTT.

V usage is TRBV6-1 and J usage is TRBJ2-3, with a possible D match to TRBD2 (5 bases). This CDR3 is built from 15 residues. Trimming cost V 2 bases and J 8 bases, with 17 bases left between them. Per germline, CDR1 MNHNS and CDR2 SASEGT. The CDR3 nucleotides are TGTGCCAGCAGTGAATTTAGGGCCAAACGGGGTACGCAGTATTTT. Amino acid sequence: CASSEFRAKRGTQYF.

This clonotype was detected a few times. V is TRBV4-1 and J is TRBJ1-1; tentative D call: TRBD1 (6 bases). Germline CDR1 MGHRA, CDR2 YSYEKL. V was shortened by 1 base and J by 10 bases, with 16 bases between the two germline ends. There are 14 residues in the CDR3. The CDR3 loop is CASSQVGGGHGAFF. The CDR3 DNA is TGCGCCAGCAGCCAAGTCGGCGGGGGGCATGGAGCTTTCTTT.

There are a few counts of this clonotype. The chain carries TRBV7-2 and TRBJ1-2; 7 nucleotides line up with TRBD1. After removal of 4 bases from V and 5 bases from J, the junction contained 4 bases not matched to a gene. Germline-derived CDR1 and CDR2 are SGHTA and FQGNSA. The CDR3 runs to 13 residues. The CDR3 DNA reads TGTGCCAGCAGCTGGGACAGCGCTTATGGCTACACCTTC. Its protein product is CASSWDSAYGYTF.